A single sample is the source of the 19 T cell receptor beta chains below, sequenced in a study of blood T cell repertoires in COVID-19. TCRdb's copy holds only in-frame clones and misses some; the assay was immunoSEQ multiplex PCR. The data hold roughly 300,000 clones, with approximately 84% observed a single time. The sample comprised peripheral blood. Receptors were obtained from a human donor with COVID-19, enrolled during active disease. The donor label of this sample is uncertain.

The CDR3 loop reads CATLAGGTYEQYF. The CDR3 DNA reads TGTGCCACCCTCGCCGGGGGTACCTACGAGCAGTACTTC. V is TRBV10-3 and J is TRBJ2-7, with D possibly being TRBD2 (6 bases). Per germline, CDR1 ENHRY and CDR2 SYGVKD. The CDR3 extends over 13 amino acids. V dropped 10 bases and J dropped 2 bases, with 15 bases sitting between them.

CDR3 sequence (DNA): TGTGCCAGCAGCTTGGTCGGACAGGGGAATGAAAAACTGTTTTTT. It encodes CASSLVGQGNEKLFF. The rearrangement joins TRBV5-6 to TRBJ1-4; 9 bases align to TRBD1. The V segment lost 0 bases and the J segment 5 bases; nucleotides outside the gene matches: 2. Looked up from germline, CDR1 is SGHDT and CDR2 is YYEEEE. The CDR3 runs to 15 residues.

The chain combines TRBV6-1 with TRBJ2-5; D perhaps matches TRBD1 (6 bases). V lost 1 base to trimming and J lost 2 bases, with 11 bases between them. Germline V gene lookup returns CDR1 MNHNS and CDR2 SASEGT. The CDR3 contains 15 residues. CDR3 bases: TGTGCCAGCAGTGAAGGGTTACAGGGTCAAGAGACCCAGTACTTC. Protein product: CASSEGLQGQETQYF.

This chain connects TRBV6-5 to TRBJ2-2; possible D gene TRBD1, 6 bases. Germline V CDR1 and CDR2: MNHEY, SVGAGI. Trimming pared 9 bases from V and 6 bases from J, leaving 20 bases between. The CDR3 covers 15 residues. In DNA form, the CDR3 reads TGTGCCAGTGAGTCGGGACAACACCCTTCCGGGGAGCTGTTTTTT. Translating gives CASESGQHPSGELFF.

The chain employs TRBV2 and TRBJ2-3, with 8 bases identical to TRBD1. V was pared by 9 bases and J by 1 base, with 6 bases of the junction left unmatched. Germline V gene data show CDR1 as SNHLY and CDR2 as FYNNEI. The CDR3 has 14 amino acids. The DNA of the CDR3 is TGTGCCAGAGCCTGGACAGGGCGCACAGATACGCAGTATTTT. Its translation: CARAWTGRTDTQYF.

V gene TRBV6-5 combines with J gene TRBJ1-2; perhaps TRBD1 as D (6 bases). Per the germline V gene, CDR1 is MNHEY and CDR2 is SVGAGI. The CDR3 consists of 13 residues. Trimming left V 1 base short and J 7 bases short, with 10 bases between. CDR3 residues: CASSYCRGCGYTF. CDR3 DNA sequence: TGTGCCAGCAGTTACTGCAGGGGTTGTGGCTACACCTTC.

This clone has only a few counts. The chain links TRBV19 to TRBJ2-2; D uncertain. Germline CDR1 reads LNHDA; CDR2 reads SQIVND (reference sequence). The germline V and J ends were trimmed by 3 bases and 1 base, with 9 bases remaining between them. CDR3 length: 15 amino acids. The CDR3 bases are TGTGCCAGTAGTATCGCGTATTGGAACACCGGGGAGCTGTTTTTT. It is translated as CASSIAYWNTGELFF.

This CDR3 reads CASSLDRQASTDTQYF. CDR3 nucleotides: TGTGCCAGCAGCTTAGATCGACAGGCGAGCACAGATACGCAGTATTTT. The rearrangement joins TRBV11-2 to TRBJ2-3, with a tentative D call TRBD1 (6 bases). Germline V lookup: CDR1 SGHAT, CDR2 FQNNGV. The V gene lost 0 bases and the J gene lost 0 bases, with 10 bases spanning the gap. This CDR3 comprises 16 residues. Supplemented by reference TRBV11-2 and TRBJ2-3, the full variable domain reads EAGVAQSPRYKIIEKRQSVAFWCNPISGHATLYWYQQILGQGPKLLIQFQNNGVVDDSQLPKDRFSAERLKGVDSTLKIQPAKLEDSAVYLCASSLDRQASTDTQYFGPGTRLTVL.

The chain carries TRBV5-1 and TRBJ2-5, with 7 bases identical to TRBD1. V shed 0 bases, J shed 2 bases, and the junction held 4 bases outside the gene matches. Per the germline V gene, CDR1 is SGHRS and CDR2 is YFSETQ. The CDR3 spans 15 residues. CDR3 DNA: TGCGCCAGCAGCTTGGGACAGGGAAATCAAGAGACCCAGTACTTC. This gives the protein CASSLGQGNQETQYF. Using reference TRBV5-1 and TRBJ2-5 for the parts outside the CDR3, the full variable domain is KAGVTQTPRYLIKTRGQQVTLSCSPISGHRSVSWYQQTPGQGLQFLFEYFSETQRNKGNFPGRFSGRQFSNSRSEMNVSTLELGDSALYLCASSLGQGNQETQYFGPGTRLLVL.

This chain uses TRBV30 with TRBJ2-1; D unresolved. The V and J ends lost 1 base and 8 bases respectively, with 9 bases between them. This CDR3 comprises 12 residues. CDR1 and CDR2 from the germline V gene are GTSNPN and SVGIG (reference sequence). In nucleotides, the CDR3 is TGTGCCTGGAGTGCGCTAATGGATGAGCAGTTCTTC. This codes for CAWSALMDEQFF.

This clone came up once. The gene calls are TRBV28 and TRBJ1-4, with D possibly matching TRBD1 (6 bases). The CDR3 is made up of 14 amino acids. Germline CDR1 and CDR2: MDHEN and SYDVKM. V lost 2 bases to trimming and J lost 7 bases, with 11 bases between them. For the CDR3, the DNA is TGTGCCAGCAGTTTAACAGGGCCGGGTGAAAAACTGTTTTTT. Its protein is CASSLTGPGEKLFF.

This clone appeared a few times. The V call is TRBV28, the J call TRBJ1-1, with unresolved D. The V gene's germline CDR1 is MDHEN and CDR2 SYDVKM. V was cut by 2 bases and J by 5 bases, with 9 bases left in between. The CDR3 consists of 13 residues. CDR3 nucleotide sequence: TGTGCCAGCAGTTTAGACTCGAATACTGAAGCTTTCTTT. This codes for CASSLDSNTEAFF.

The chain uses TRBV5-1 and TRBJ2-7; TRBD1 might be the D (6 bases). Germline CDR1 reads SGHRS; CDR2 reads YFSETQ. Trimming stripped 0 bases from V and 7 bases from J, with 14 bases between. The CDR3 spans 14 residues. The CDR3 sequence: CASSLVAGEAEQYF. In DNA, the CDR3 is TGCGCCAGCAGCTTGGTGGCAGGGGAAGCTGAGCAGTACTTC.

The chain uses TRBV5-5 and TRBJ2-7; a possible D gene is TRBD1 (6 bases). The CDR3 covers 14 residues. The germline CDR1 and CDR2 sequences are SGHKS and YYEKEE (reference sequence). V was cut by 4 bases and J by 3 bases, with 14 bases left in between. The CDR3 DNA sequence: TGTGCCAGCAGCCGCGACAGGCCACTCTACGAGCAGTACTTC. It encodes CASSRDRPLYEQYF.

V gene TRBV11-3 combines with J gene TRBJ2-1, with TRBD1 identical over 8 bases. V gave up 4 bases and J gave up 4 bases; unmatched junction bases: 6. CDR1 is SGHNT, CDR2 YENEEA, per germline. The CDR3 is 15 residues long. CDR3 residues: CASSSDRGPYNEQFF. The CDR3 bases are TGTGCCAGCAGCTCAGACAGGGGACCTTACAATGAGCAGTTCTTC.

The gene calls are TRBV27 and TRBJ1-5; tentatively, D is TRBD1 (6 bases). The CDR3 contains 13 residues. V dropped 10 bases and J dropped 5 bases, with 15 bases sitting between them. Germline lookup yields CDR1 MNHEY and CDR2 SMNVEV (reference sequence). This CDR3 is CATRPDSYQPQHF. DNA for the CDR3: TGTGCCACCCGGCCGGACAGTTATCAGCCCCAGCATTTT.

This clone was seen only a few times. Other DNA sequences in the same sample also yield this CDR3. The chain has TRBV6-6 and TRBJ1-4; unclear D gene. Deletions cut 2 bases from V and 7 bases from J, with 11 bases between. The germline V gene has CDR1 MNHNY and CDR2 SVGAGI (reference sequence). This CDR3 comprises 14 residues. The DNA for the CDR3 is TGTGCCAGCAGTTACGGGCAGGTGTCTGAAAAACTGTTTTTT. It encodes CASSYGQVSEKLFF.

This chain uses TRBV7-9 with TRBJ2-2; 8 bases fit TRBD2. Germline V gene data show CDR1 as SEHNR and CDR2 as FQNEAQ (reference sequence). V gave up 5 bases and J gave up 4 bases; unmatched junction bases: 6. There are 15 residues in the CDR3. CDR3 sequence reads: CASSHGGGSTGELFF. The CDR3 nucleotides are TGTGCCAGCAGCCACGGGGGGGGAAGCACCGGGGAGCTGTTTTTT.

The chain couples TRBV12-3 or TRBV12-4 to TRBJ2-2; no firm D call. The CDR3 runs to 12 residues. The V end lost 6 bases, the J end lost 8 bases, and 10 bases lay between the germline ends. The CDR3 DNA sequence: TGTGCCAGCAGCCCAGACTGGGGGGAGCTGTTTTTT. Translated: CASSPDWGELFF.